These 10 T cell receptor beta chains were sequenced from one sample in a study of cytomegalovirus exposure and HLA in healthy donors. The PCR made use of 60 Vbeta and 13 Jbeta primers. Method: immunoSEQ multiplex PCR; TCRdb's copy keeps in-frame clones and lacks some. Counted here are some 190,000 clones, 87% occurring once; the ten biggest clones make up over 1%. Sequenced material: PBMCs. The receptors come from a man aged 30-40 years in good health and CMV-seronegative.

The CDR3, as DNA: TGTGCCATCAGTGAGTCGGCACAGAGCTCCTACGAGCAGTACTTC. Its translation is CAISESAQSSYEQYF. The rearrangement links TRBV10-3 to TRBJ2-7; D is uncertain. The CDR3 length is 15 residues. Deletions cut 0 bases from V and 0 bases from J, with 9 bases between. The germline V gene encodes CDR1 ENHRY and CDR2 SYGVKD.

This rearrangement joins TRBV9 to TRBJ2-3, with 13 positions matching TRBD2. The V gene end was trimmed by 6 bases and the J gene end by 1 base; junction bases not matched to a gene: 8. Germline CDR1 reads SGDLS; CDR2 reads YYNGEE. The CDR3 runs 17 residues. CDR3 sequence: CASTALGTSGGTDTQYF. The CDR3 region has the DNA TGTGCCAGCACCGCACTCGGGACTAGCGGGGGCACAGATACGCAGTATTTT.

In regard to this clone: Compared with germline, one end of the junction differs, possibly owing to a read error. This chain joins TRBV7-9 and TRBJ2-6, with D maybe TRBD1 (5 bases). Germline-derived CDR1 and CDR2 are SEHNR and FQNEAQ (reference sequence). There are 14 residues in the CDR3. The CDR3 is CASSLSSGANGLTF. Written as DNA, the CDR3 is TGTGCCAGCAGCCTCAGCTCTGGGGCCAACGGCCTGACTTTC.

The chain couples TRBV7-2 to TRBJ1-2; no reliable D call. This CDR3 has 14 amino acids. Per the germline V gene, CDR1 is SGHTA and CDR2 is FQGNSA. Trimming shortened V by 5 bases and J by 1 base, and 11 bases separated the two germline ends. In DNA, the CDR3 is TGTGCCAGCAGCGGAAATTGGAGTAACTATGGCTACACCTTC. Residues: CASSGNWSNYGYTF.

The genes are TRBV19 and TRBJ2-1; the match to TRBD1 covers 7 bases. The germline V gene encodes CDR1 LNHDA and CDR2 SQIVND (reference sequence). CDR3 length: 14 residues. J lost 6 bases, V lost 7 bases, and 9 bases had no gene match. The CDR3 DNA reads TGTGCCAGTACCCCGACAGGGACGGGCAATGAGCAGTTCTTC. Translated, it gives CASTPTGTGNEQFF.

CDR3 DNA: TGTGCCAGCTCACCACCGGGGGCTGAGGGCTATGGCTACACCTTC. Translated: CASSPPGAEGYGYTF. The J gene is TRBJ1-2, the V gene TRBV18, with a possible D match to TRBD1 (6 bases). V lost 0 bases and J 4 bases, leaving 12 bases between the germline ends. The CDR3 length is 15 residues. Germline V gives CDR1 KGHSH, CDR2 LQKENI.

The chain recombines TRBV28 with TRBJ1-1; D is undetermined. In germline, CDR1 is MDHEN, CDR2 SYDVKM. This CDR3 comprises 15 residues. Trimming removed 3 bases from V and 1 base from J, with 12 bases in between. CDR3 sequence: CASSFVTGANTEAFF. DNA for the CDR3: TGTGCCAGCAGTTTCGTCACGGGTGCGAACACTGAAGCTTTCTTT.

J is TRBJ1-6 and V is TRBV28; 8 bases agree with TRBD1. The CDR3 loop spans 14 amino acids. CDR1 is MDHEN, CDR2 SYDVKM, per germline. V trimming: 5 bases; J trimming: 15 bases; junction bases outside the gene matches: 12. This CDR3 reads CASSTGTGPSFLHF. CDR3 nucleotide sequence: TGTGCCAGCAGTACCGGGACAGGTCCTTCGTTCCTCCACTTT.

The J gene is TRBJ1-1, the V gene TRBV15; 8 bases are a match to TRBD1. The CDR3 extends over 13 amino acids. The V and J ends lost 7 bases and 4 bases, in that order; junction bases with no gene match: 5. Germline CDR1 LNHNV, CDR2 YYDKDF (reference sequence). The CDR3 DNA reads as TGTGCCACCAAGTCCACAGGGGGCACTGAAGCTTTCTTT. Protein product: CATKSTGGTEAFF. Drawing the rest from reference TRBV15 and TRBJ1-1, the complete variable domain is DAMVIQNPRYQVTQFGKPVTLSCSQTLNHNVMYWYQQKSSQAPKLLFHYYDKDFNNEADTPDNFQSRRPNTSFCFLDIRSPGLGDTAMYLCATKSTGGTEAFFGQGTRLTVV.

The rearrangement uses TRBV4-2 and TRBJ2-3; tentatively, D is TRBD1 (6 bases). In germline, CDR1 is LGHNA, CDR2 YNFKEQ. Between the trimmed V and J ends, which lost 0 bases and 6 bases, there was a span of 22 bases. CDR3 size: 18 residues. CDR3 DNA: TGTGCCAGCAGCCAAGATAGGCAGGGGCTAAGTTTTGGGGATACGCAGTATTTT. Protein product: CASSQDRQGLSFGDTQYF.